This passage covers 8 T cell receptor beta chains from one sample sequenced in a study of early T cells in non-severe SARS-CoV-2 infection. One entry per CDR3 protein, called by TCRdb with MiXCR from the 5' RACE reads. Of 30,000 to 45,000 distinct CDR3 sequences in the sample, 9% to 10% are singletons; the top ten hold roughly an eighth. The sequencing sample was made of whole blood. All receptors derive from an adult who was a healthcare worker with PCR-confirmed SARS-CoV-2 infection or an uninfected control (not recorded which).

This clonotype was detected only a few times. J is TRBJ2-1 and V is TRBV5-1; no firm D call. There are 13 residues in the CDR3. V was trimmed by 1 base and J by 9 bases, leaving 11 bases between them. The germline gives CDR1 SGHRS, CDR2 YFSETQ. The CDR3 DNA sequence: TGCGCCAGCAGCTTGAATACCGACGGTGAGCAGTTCTTC. Translating it yields CASSLNTDGEQFF.

This clonotype was picked up a small number of times. The chain joins TRBV29-1 to TRBJ2-1; 7 nucleotides agree with TRBD2. CDR1 and CDR2 (germline): SQVTM, ANQGSEA. V trimming: 0 bases; J trimming: 10 bases; junction bases outside the gene matches: 3. The CDR3 contains 12 residues. The CDR3 loop is CSVEEGAGEQFF. The CDR3 coding sequence is TGCAGCGTTGAAGAAGGAGCGGGGGAGCAGTTCTTC.

In its sample, this clonotype was seen many times. V and J are TRBV5-3 and TRBJ2-4, with 10 bases matching TRBD2. TRBV5-3 is filed as an ORF, its function uncertain. The ends lost 0 bases at V and 0 bases at J; junction bases unmatched: 3. The CDR3 loop spans 17 amino acids. Written as DNA, the CDR3 is TGTGCCAGAAGCTTGGGTAGCGGGGGGACAGCCAAAAACATTCAGTACTTC. Translating it yields CARSLGSGGTAKNIQYF.

This clonotype has a count of ten or more. The genes are TRBV2 and TRBJ1-6, with D possibly TRBD1 on 5 matching bases. V gave up 3 bases and J gave up 8 bases, with 11 bases separating them. This CDR3 contains 14 residues. Germline V gene lookup returns CDR1 SNHLY and CDR2 FYNNEI. CDR3 coding DNA: TGTGCCAGCAGTGACGCAGGGTACGATTCACCCCTCCACTTT. This translates into CASSDAGYDSPLHF.

This clonotype was detected many times. V and J are TRBV28 and TRBJ2-3; 9 positions agree with TRBD2. Germline V gives CDR1 MDHEN, CDR2 SYDVKM. The CDR3 has 14 amino acids. The trim removed 4 bases at V and 6 bases at J, leaving 5 bases unmatched. The chain's CDR3 is CASSSGTSRDTQYF. The CDR3 region has the DNA TGTGCCAGCAGTTCTGGGACTAGCCGTGATACGCAGTATTTT.

The table lists this clonotype with many counts. The chain joins TRBV12-3 or TRBV12-4 to TRBJ1-1; D remains unclear. The CDR3 is 12 residues long. V was trimmed by 5 bases and J by 2 bases, leaving 6 bases between them. CDR3 residues: CASSPPNTEAFF. CDR3 DNA sequence: TGTGCCAGCAGTCCCCCTAACACTGAAGCTTTCTTT.

This rearrangement joins TRBV5-1 to TRBJ2-5; D is perhaps TRBD1 (6 bases). Trimming shortened V by 2 bases and J by 4 bases, and 15 bases separated the two germline ends. The CDR3 is 15 residues long. Germline CDR1 SGHRS, CDR2 YFSETQ. CDR3 in DNA: TGCGCCAGCAGCTTCCAGGGGTGGGAGAGAGAGACCCAGTACTTC. It specifies CASSFQGWERETQYF.

This clonotype showed up just a few times. The rearrangement joins TRBV12-3 or TRBV12-4 to TRBJ2-1; 14 bases map to TRBD2. This CDR3 comprises 14 residues. Trimming at V came to 6 bases and at J to 6 bases, leaving 1 base not matched to a gene. CDR3 nucleotides: TGTGCCAGCAGCGGGACTAGCGGGGGCAATGAGCAGTTCTTC. Protein: CASSGTSGGNEQFF.